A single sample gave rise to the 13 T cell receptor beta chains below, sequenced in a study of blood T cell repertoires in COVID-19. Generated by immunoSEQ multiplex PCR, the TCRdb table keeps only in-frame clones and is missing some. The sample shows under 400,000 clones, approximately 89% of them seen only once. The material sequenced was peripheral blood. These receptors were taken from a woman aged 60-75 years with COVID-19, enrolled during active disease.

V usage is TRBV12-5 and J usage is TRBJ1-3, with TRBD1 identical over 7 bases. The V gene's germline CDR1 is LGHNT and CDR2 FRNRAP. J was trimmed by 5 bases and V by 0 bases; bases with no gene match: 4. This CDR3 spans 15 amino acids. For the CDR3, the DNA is TGTGCTAGTGGTTTGGTAGACAGGGAAAGAAACACCATATATTTT. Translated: CASGLVDRERNTIYF.

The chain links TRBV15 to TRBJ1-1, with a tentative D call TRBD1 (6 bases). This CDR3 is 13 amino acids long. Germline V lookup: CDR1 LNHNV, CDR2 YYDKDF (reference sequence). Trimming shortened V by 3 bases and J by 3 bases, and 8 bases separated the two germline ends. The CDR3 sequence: CATSRDSYTEAFF. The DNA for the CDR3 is TGTGCCACCAGCAGGGACAGTTACACTGAAGCTTTCTTT. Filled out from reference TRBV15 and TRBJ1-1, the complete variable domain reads DAMVIQNPRYQVTQFGKPVTLSCSQTLNHNVMYWYQQKSSQAPKLLFHYYDKDFNNEADTPDNFQSRRPNTSFCFLDIRSPGLGDTAMYLCATSRDSYTEAFFGQGTRLTVV.

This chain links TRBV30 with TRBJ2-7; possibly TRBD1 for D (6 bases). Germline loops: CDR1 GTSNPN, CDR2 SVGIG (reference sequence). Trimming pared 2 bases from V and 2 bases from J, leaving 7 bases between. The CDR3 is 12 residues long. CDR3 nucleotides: TGTGCCTGGAGTAGGACAGCCTACGAGCAGTACTTC. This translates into CAWSRTAYEQYF.

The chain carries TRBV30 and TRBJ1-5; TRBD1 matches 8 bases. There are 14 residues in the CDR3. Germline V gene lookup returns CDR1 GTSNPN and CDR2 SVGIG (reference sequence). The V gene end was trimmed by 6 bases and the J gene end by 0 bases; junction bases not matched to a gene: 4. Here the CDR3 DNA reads TGTGCCTGTCTTGACAGGGGTAGCAATCAGCCCCAGCATTTT. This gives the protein CACLDRGSNQPQHF.

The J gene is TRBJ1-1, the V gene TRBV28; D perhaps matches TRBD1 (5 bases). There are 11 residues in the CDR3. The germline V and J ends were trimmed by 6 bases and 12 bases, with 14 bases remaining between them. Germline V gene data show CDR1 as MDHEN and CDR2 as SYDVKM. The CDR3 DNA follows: TGTGCCAGCAGCACCGGACGGGGGACTTTCTTT. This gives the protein CASSTGRGTFF.

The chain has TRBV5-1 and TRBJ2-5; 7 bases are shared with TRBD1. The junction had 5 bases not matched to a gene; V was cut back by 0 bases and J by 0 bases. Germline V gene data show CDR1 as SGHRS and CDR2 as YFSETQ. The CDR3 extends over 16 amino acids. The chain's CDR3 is CASSLGSGGYQETQYF. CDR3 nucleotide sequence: TGCGCCAGCAGCTTGGGGTCAGGGGGTTACCAAGAGACCCAGTACTTC. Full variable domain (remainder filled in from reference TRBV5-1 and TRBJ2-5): KAGVTQTPRYLIKTRGQQVTLSCSPISGHRSVSWYQQTPGQGLQFLFEYFSETQRNKGNFPGRFSGRQFSNSRSEMNVSTLELGDSALYLCASSLGSGGYQETQYFGPGTRLLVL.

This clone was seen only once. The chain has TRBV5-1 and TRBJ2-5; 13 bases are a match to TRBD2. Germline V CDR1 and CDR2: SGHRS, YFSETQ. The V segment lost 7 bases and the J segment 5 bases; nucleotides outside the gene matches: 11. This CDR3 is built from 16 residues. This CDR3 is CASGPRTSGGSETQYF. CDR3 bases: TGCGCCAGCGGGCCGAGGACTAGCGGGGGCAGCGAGACCCAGTACTTC.

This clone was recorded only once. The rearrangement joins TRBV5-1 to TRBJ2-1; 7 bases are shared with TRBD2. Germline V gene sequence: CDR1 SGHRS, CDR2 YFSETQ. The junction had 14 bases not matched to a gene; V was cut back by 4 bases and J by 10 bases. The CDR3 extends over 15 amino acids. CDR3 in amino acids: CASSLSPAGQNEQFF. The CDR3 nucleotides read TGCGCCAGCAGCCTCAGCCCAGCGGGGCAAAACGAGCAGTTCTTC.

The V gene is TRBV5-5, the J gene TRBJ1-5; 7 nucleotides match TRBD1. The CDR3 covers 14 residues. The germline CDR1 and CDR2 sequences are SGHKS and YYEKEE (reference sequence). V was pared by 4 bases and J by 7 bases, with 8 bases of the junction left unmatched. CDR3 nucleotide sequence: TGTGCCAGCAGCCCAGGGGCAGGGGGACAGCCCCAGCATTTT. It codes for CASSPGAGGQPQHF.

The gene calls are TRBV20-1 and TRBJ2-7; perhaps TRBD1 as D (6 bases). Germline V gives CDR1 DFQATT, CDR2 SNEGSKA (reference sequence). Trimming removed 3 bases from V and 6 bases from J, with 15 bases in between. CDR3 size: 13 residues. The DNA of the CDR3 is TGCAGTGCTAGTGTCACAGGGACCGGCGAGCAGTACTTC. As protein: CSASVTGTGEQYF.

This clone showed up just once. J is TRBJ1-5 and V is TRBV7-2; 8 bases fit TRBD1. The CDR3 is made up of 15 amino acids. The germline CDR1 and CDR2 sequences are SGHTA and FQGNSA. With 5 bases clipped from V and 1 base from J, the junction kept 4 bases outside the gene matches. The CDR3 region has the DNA TGTGCCAGCAGCCTCAGGGGGCAGAGCAATCAGCCCCAGCATTTT. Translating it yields CASSLRGQSNQPQHF.

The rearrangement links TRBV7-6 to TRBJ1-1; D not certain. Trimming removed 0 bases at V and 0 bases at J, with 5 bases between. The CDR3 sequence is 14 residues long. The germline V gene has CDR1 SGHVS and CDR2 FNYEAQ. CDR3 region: CASSLAPVNTEAFF. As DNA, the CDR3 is TGTGCCAGCAGCTTAGCGCCAGTGAACACTGAAGCTTTCTTT. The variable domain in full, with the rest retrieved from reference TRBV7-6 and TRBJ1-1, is GAGVSQSPRYKVTKRGQDVALRCDPISGHVSLYWYRQALGQGPEFLTYFNYEAQQDKSGLPNDRFSAERPEGSISTLTIQRTEQRDSAMYRCASSLAPVNTEAFFGQGTRLTVV.

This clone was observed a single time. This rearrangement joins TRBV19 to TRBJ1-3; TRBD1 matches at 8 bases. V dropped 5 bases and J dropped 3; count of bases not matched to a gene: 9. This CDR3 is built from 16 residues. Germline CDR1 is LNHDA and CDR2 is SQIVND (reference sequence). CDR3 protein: CASSPRQGTLGNTIYF. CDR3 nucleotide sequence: TGTGCCAGTAGTCCGCGACAGGGGACGCTTGGAAACACCATATATTTT. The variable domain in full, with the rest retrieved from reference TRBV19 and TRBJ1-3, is DGGITQSPKYLFRKEGQNVTLSCEQNLNHDAMYWYRQDPGQGLRLIYYSQIVNDFQKGDIAEGYSVSREKKESFPLTVTSAQKNPTAFYLCASSPRQGTLGNTIYFGEGSWLTVV.